The TCR beta chain described here comes from a study of T cell responses to AZD1222 COVID-19 vaccine. V lost 6 bases and J 2 bases, leaving 17 bases between the germline ends. Germline V gene sequence: CDR1 MNHEY, CDR2 SVGAGI. The CDR3 runs to 15 residues. Sequenced by immunoSEQ multiplex PCR; TCRdb stores in-frame clones only, minus some. The data show about 110,000 clones, under 90% seen once. This receptor was obtained from an adult in good health. The genes are TRBV6-5 and TRBJ2-7; D is uncertain. This material consisted of peripheral blood, taken on day 0 of AZD1222 vaccination. The CDR3 loop reads CASRNHRGKTYEQYF. In DNA form, the CDR3 reads TGTGCCAGCAGAAACCACCGCGGTAAGACCTACGAGCAGTACTTC.